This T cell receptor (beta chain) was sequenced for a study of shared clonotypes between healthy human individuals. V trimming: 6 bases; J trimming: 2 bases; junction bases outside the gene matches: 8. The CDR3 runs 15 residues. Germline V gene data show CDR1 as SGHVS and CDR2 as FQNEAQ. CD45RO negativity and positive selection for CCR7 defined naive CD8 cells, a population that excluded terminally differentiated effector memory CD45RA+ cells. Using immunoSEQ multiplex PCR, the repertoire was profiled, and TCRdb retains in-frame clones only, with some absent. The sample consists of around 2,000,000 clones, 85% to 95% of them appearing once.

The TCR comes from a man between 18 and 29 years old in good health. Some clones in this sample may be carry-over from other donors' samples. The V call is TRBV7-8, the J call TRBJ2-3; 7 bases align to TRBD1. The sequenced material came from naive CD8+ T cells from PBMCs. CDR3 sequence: CASRNRDSLTDTQYF. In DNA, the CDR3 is TGTGCCAGCAGGAACCGGGACAGCCTCACAGATACGCAGTATTTT.